A single sample is the source of the 5 T cell receptor beta chains below, sequenced in a study of shared clonotypes between healthy human individuals. TCRdb's table, derived via immunoSEQ multiplex PCR, lists solely in-frame clones and lacks some. The sample lists about 670,000 clones, around 72% occurring once. Material: memory CD4+ T cells sorted from blood. Documented subset: CD45RA-negative fraction. These receptors originate from a woman in her thirties in good health.

The chain is built from TRBV7-9 and TRBJ1-2; 8 bases are shared with TRBD1. Germline CDR1 is SEHNR and CDR2 is FQNEAQ (reference sequence). This CDR3 is built from 15 residues. V shed 7 bases and J 0 bases; nucleotides not matched to a gene: 7. In nucleotides, the CDR3 is TGTGCCAGCAATAGACAGGGGCAAGCTAACTATGGCTACACCTTC. Protein product: CASNRQGQANYGYTF.

The chain combines TRBV28 with TRBJ2-5; the match to TRBD2 covers 7 bases. The CDR3 spans 17 residues. V lost 6 bases, J lost 2 bases, and 15 bases stayed unmatched. In germline, CDR1 is MDHEN, CDR2 SYDVKM. DNA of the CDR3: TGTGCCAGCAGCCTCACATTATCAGCGGGACTTCAAGAGACCCAGTACTTC. It is translated as CASSLTLSAGLQETQYF.

The gene calls are TRBV6-5 and TRBJ2-7, with 7 positions matching TRBD1. The germline V gene has CDR1 MNHEY and CDR2 SVGAGI. CDR3 size: 15 residues. Trimming at V came to 6 bases and at J to 2 bases, leaving 10 bases not matched to a gene. This CDR3 reads CASSVDRDAAYEQYF. The DNA for the CDR3 is TGTGCCAGCAGCGTAGACAGGGACGCGGCCTACGAGCAGTACTTC.

Concerning this clone itself: The sample carries other DNA sequences with the same CDR3. J is TRBJ2-7 and V is TRBV11-2; the D call may be TRBD1 or TRBD2 (5 bases each). The V and J ends lost 2 bases and 6 bases respectively, with 8 bases between them. CDR1 SGHAT and CDR2 FQNNGV come from the germline V gene. The CDR3 length is 12 residues. CDR3 protein: CASSLSGSEQYF. In DNA, the CDR3 is TGTGCCAGCAGCTTATCAGGGAGCGAGCAGTACTTC.

CDR3 nucleotide sequence: TGTGCCAGCAGTTTAAAACAGGGGGCGCGGAAACTGTTTTTT. This encodes CASSLKQGARKLFF. The chain employs TRBV28 and TRBJ1-4, with 9 bases that match TRBD1. CDR3 length equals 14 residues. CDR1 and CDR2 (germline): MDHEN, SYDVKM. V lost 2 bases and J lost 11; bases outside the gene matches: 6.